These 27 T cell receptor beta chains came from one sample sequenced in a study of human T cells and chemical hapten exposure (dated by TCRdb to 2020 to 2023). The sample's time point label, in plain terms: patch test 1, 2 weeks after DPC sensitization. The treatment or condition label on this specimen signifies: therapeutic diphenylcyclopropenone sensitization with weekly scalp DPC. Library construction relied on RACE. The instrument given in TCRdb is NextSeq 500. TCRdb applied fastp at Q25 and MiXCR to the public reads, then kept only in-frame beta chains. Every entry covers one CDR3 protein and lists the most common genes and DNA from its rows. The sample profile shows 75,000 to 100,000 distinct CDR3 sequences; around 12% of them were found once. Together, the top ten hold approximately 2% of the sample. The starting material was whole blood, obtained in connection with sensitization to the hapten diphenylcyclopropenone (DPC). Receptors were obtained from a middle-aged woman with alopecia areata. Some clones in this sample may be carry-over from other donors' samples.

The CDR3 DNA is TGCGCCAGCAGCCAAGGTAGCTCCTACGAGCAGTACTTC. Its protein product is CASSQGSSYEQYF. This chain uses TRBV4-1 with TRBJ2-7; D gene ambiguous. The germline V gene has CDR1 MGHRA and CDR2 YSYEKL. The CDR3 is made up of 13 amino acids. Trimming cost V 1 base and J 0 bases, with 4 bases left between them.

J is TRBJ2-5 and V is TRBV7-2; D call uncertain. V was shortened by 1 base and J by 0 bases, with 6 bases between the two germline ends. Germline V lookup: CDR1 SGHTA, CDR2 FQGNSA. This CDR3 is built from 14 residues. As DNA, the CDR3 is TGTGCCAGCAGCTTAGGAAGGTACCAAGAGACCCAGTACTTC. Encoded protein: CASSLGRYQETQYF.

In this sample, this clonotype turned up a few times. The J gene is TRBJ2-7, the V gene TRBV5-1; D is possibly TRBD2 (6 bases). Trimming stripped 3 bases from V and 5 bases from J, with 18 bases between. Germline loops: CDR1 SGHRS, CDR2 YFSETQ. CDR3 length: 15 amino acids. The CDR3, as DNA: TGCGCCAGCAGCTCCACTCCGGAGGGGATACACGAGCAGTACTTC. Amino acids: CASSSTPEGIHEQYF.

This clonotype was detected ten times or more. CDR3 protein: CASSPQGMNTEAFF. The CDR3 DNA reads TGTGCCAGCAGCCCCCAGGGGATGAACACTGAAGCTTTCTTT. The chain combines TRBV9 with TRBJ1-1, with D perhaps matching TRBD1 (6 bases). Per germline, CDR1 SGDLS and CDR2 YYNGEE. Trimming shortened V by 4 bases and J by 0 bases, and 10 bases separated the two germline ends. CDR3 length equals 14 residues.

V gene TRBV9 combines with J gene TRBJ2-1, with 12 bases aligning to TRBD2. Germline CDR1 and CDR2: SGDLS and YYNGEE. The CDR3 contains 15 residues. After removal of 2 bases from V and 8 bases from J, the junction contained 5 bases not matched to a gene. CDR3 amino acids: CASSVMGLAGDEQFF. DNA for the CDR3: TGTGCCAGCAGCGTGATGGGACTAGCGGGCGATGAGCAGTTCTTC. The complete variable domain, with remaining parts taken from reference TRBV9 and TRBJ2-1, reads DSGVTQTPKHLITATGQRVTLRCSPRSGDLSVYWYQQSLDQGLQFLIQYYNGEERAKGNILERFSAQQFPDLHSELNLSSLELGDSALYFCASSVMGLAGDEQFFGPGTRLTVL.

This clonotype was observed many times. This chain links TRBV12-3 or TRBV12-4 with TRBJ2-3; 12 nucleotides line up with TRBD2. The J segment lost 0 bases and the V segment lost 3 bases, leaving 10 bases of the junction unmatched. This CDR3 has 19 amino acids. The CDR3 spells CASSLTSGSSVASTDTQYF. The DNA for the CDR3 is TGTGCCAGCAGTTTGACTAGCGGGAGTTCCGTAGCTAGCACAGATACGCAGTATTTT.

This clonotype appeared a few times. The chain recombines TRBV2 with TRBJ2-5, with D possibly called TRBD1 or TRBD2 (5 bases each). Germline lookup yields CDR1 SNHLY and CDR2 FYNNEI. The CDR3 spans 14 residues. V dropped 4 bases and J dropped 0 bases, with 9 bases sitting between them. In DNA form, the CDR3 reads TGTGCCAGCAGTGTCTGGGGACACCAAGAGACCCAGTACTTC. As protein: CASSVWGHQETQYF.

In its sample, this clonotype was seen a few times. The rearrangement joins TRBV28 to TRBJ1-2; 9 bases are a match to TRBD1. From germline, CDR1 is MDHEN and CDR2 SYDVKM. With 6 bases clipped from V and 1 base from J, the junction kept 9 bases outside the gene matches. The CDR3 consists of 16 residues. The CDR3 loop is CASSLGDRAYNYGYTF. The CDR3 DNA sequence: TGTGCCAGCAGCCTCGGGGACAGGGCTTATAACTATGGCTACACCTTC.

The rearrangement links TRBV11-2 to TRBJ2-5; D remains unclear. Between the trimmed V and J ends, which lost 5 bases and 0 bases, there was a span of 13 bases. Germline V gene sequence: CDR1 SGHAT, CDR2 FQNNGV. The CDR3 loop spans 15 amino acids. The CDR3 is CASSPSRTDQETQYF. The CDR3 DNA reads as TGTGCCAGCAGCCCGTCGCGGACGGACCAAGAGACCCAGTACTTC.

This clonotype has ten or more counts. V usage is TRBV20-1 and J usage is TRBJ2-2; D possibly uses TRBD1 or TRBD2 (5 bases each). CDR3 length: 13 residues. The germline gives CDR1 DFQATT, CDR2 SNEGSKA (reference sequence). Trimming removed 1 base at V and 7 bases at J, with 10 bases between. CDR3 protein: CSARVPGSGELFF. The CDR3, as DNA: TGCAGTGCTAGAGTTCCAGGGAGCGGGGAGCTGTTTTTT.

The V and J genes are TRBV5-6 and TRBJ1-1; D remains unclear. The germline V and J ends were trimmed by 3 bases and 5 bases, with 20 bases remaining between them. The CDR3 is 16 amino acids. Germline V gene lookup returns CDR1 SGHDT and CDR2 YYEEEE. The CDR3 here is CASSWELDRGGTEAFF. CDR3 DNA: TGTGCCAGCAGCTGGGAGTTGGACCGGGGTGGAACTGAAGCTTTCTTT.

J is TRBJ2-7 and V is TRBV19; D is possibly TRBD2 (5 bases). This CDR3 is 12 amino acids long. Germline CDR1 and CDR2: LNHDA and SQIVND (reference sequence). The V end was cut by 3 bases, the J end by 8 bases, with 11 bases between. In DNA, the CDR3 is TGTGCCAGTAGTATGAAGGAGGCCCAGCAGTACTTC. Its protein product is CASSMKEAQQYF.

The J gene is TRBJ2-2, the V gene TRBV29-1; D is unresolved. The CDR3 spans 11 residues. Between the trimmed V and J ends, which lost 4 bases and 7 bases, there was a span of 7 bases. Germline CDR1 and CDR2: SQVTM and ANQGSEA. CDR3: CSVVGVGELFF. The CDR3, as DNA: TGCAGCGTTGTTGGGGTCGGGGAGCTGTTTTTT.

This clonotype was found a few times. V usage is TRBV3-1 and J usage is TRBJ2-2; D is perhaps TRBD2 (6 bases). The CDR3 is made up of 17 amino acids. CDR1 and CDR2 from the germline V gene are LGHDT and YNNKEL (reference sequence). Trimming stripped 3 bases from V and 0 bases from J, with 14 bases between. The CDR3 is CASSHLEASANTGELFF. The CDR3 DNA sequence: TGTGCCAGCAGCCACCTAGAGGCTAGCGCGAACACCGGGGAGCTGTTTTTT.

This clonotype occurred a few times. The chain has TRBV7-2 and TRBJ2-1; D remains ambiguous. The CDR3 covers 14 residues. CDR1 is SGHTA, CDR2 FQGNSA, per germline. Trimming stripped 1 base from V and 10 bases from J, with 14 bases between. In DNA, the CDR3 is TGTGCCAGCAGCTTAGGATCGGAGACCAGGGAGCAGTTCTTC. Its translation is CASSLGSETREQFF.

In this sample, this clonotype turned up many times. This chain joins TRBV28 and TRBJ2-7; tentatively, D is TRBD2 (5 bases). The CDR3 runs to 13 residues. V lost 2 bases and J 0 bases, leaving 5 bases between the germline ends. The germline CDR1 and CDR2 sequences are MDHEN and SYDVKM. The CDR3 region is CASSLRDSYEQYF. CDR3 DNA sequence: TGTGCCAGCAGTTTACGGGACTCCTACGAGCAGTACTTC. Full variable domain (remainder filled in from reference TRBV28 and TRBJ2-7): DVKVTQSSRYLVKRTGEKVFLECVQDMDHENMFWYRQDPGLGLRLIYFSYDVKMKEKGDIPEGYSVSREKKERFSLILESASTNQTSMYLCASSLRDSYEQYFGPGTRLTVT.

CDR3 region: CASSPRDLTDTQYF. CDR3 nucleotide sequence: TGTGCCAGCAGTCCCCGGGACCTCACAGATACGCAGTATTTT. This chain links TRBV27 with TRBJ2-3, with D tentatively TRBD1 or TRBD2 (5 bases each). The CDR3 runs to 14 residues. CDR1 is MNHEY, CDR2 SMNVEV, per germline (reference sequence). V was trimmed by 5 bases and J by 2 bases, leaving 11 bases between them.

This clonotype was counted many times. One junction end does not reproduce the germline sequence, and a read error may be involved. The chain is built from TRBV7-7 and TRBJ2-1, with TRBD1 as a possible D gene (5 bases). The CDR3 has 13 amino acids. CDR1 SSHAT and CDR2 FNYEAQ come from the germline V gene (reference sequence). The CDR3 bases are TGTGCTAGCAGCTTAGAAACAGGTAGTGAGCAGTTCTTC. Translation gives CASSLETGSEQFF. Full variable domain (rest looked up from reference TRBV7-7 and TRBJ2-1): GAGVSQSPRYKVTKRGQDVTLRCDPISSHATLYWYQQALGQGPEFLTYFNYEAQPDKSGLPSDRFSAERPEGSISTLTIQRTEQRDSAMYRCASSLETGSEQFFGPGTRLTVL.

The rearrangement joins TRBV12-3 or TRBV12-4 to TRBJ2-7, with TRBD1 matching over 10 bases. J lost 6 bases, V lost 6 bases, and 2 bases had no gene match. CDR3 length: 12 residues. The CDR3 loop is CASSRTGGEQYF. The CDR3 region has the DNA TGTGCCAGCAGCCGGACAGGGGGCGAGCAGTACTTC.

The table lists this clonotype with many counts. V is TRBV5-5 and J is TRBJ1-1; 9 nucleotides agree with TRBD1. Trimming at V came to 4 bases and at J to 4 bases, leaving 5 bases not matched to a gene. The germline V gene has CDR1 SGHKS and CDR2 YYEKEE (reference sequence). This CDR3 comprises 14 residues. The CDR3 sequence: CASSHRGPITEAFF. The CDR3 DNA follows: TGTGCCAGCAGCCACAGGGGGCCGATCACTGAAGCTTTCTTT.

The CDR3, as DNA: TGTGCCAGCAGCCAAGATCCCGGGAGTTCACCCCTCCACTTT. Translated, it gives CASSQDPGSSPLHF. The rearrangement joins TRBV3-1 to TRBJ1-6; D ambiguous. The V gene's germline CDR1 is LGHDT and CDR2 YNNKEL (reference sequence). The V gene lost 0 bases and the J gene lost 9 bases, with 9 bases spanning the gap. The CDR3 consists of 14 residues.

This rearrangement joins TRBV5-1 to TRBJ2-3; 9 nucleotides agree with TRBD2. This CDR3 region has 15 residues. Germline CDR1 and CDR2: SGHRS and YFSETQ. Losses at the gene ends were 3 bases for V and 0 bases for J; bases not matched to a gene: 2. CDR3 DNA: TGCGCCAGCAGCTCGGGACTAGCTAGCACAGATACGCAGTATTTT. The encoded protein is CASSSGLASTDTQYF.

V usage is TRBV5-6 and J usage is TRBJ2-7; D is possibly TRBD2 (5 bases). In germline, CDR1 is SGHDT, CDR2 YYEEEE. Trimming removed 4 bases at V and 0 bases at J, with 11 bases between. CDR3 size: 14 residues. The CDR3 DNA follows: TGTGCCAGCAGCCTAACGAGGGACTCCTACGAGCAGTACTTC. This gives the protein CASSLTRDSYEQYF.

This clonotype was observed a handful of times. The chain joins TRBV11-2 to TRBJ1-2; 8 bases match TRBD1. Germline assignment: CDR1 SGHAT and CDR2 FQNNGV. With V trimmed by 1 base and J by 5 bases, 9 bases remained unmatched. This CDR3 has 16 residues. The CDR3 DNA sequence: TGTGCCAGCAGCTTAGGGTTTCGGACAGGGTCATATGGCTACACCTTC. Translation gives CASSLGFRTGSYGYTF.

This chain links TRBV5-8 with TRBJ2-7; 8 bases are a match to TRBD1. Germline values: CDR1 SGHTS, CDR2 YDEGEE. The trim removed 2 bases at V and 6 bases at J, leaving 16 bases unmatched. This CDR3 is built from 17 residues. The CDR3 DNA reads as TGTGCCAGCAGCTTTGGCCTGGGGACAGGTGACCTAGGCGAGCAGTACTTC. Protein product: CASSFGLGTGDLGEQYF.

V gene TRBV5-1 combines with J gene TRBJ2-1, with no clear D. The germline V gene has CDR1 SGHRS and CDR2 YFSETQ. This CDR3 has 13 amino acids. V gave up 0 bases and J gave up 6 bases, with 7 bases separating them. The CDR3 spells CASSLEDLNEQFF. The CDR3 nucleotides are TGCGCCAGCAGCTTGGAGGACCTCAATGAGCAGTTCTTC.

The CDR3 spells CSAADSSGAYEQYF. Here the CDR3 DNA reads TGCAGTGCCGCCGACTCCAGCGGGGCCTACGAGCAGTACTTC. The chain is built from TRBV20-1 and TRBJ2-7; 7 bases agree with TRBD2. This CDR3 region has 14 residues. Trimming at V came to 6 bases and at J to 2 bases, leaving 10 bases not matched to a gene. Germline V CDR1 and CDR2: DFQATT, SNEGSKA (reference sequence).